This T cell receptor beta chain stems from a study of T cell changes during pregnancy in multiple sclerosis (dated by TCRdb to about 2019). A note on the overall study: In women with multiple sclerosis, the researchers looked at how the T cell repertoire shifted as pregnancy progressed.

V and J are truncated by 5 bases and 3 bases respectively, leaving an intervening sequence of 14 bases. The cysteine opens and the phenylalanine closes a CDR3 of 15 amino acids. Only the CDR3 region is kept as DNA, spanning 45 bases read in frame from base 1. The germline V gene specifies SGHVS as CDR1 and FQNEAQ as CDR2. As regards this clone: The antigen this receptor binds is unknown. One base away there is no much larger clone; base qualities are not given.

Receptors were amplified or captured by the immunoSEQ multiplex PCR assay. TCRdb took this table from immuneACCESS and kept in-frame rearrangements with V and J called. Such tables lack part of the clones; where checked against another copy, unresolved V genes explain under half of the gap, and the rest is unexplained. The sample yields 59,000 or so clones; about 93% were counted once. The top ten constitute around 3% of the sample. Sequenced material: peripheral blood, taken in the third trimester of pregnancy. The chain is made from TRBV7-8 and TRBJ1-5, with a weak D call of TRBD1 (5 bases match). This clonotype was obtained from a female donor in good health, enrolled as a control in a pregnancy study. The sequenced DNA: TGTGCCAGCAGCAGAGATCCAGGGTTCAATCAGCCCCAGCATTTT. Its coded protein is CASSRDPGFNQPQHF.